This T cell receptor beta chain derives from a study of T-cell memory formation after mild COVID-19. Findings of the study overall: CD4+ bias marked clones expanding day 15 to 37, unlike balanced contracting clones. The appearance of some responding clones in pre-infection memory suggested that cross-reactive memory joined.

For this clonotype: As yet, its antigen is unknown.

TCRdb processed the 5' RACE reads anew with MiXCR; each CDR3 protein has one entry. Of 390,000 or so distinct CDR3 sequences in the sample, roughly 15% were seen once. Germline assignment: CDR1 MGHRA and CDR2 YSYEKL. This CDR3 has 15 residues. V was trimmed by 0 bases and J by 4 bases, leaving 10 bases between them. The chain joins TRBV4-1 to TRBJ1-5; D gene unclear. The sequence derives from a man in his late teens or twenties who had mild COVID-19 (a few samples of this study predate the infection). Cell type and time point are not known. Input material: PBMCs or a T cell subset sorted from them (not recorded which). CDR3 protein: CASSQDRTVNQPQHF. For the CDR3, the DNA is TGCGCCAGCAGCCAAGACAGGACCGTAAATCAGCCCCAGCATTTT.